The 13 T cell receptor beta chains below come from one sample, sequenced in a study of control samples from healthy donors and cancer patients. Produced via immunoSEQ multiplex PCR; TCRdb's table is partial and in-frame only. The sample lists some 130,000 clones, more than 80% occurring once. The material sequenced was blood. All receptors derive from a man in his forties in good health.

The V call is TRBV11-3, the J call TRBJ2-1; 8 nucleotides agree with TRBD1. V lost 5 bases, J lost 4 bases, and 4 bases stayed unmatched. The germline CDR1 and CDR2 sequences are SGHNT and YENEEA. There are 14 residues in the CDR3. The DNA for the CDR3 is TGTGCCAGCAGCCTGACAGGGGCATACAATGAGCAGTTCTTC. Its translation: CASSLTGAYNEQFF.

This clone has just a few counts. V is TRBV2 and J is TRBJ2-7; D ambiguous. Germline V gene sequence: CDR1 SNHLY, CDR2 FYNNEI. The CDR3 sequence is 13 residues long. The V end was cut by 6 bases, the J end by 6 bases, with 15 bases between. The CDR3 is CASSPLGESEQYF. The CDR3 DNA reads as TGTGCCAGCAGCCCCCTAGGAGAGAGCGAGCAGTACTTC.

V and J are TRBV19 and TRBJ2-1, with 11 nucleotides matching TRBD2. From germline, CDR1 is LNHDA and CDR2 SQIVND (reference sequence). The CDR3 has 16 residues. Trimming removed 5 bases from V and 8 bases from J; junction bases left unmatched: 11. The CDR3 DNA reads TGTGCCAGTAGTGGGCCTAGCGGGGGGAGGTTCTATGAGCAGTTCTTC. Its protein product is CASSGPSGGRFYEQFF.

The sample holds a few counts of this clone. The chain recombines TRBV30 with TRBJ1-5, with 7 bases fitting TRBD1. The length of the CDR3 is 13 residues. With V trimmed by 2 bases and J by 7 bases, 5 bases remained unmatched. The germline V gene encodes CDR1 GTSNPN and CDR2 SVGIG (reference sequence). The CDR3 DNA sequence: TGTGCCTGGAGTAAGACAGGGTGGCAGCCCCAGCATTTT. It encodes CAWSKTGWQPQHF.

The chain has TRBV24-1 and TRBJ1-1; no reliable D call. In germline, CDR1 is KGHDR, CDR2 SFDVKD. The CDR3 has 14 amino acids. Trimming pared 1 base from V and 4 bases from J, leaving 9 bases between. CDR3 sequence: CATSDLSGVTEAFF. The CDR3 region has the DNA TGTGCCACCAGTGATTTAAGTGGGGTCACTGAAGCTTTCTTT.

The chain uses TRBV2 and TRBJ2-3, with a possible D match to TRBD1 (7 bases). The V gene's germline CDR1 is SNHLY and CDR2 FYNNEI. CDR3 length equals 18 residues. V gave up 3 bases and J gave up 4 bases, with 23 bases separating them. The CDR3 DNA reads as TGTGCCAGCAGTGAGGGGGGCTTCGTGACAGGGTTCGCAGATACGCAGTATTTT. Its protein product is CASSEGGFVTGFADTQYF.

The genes are TRBV19 and TRBJ1-3; the D gene is possibly TRBD1 (5 bases). Between the trimmed V and J ends, which lost 4 bases and 2 bases, there was a span of 9 bases. This CDR3 is 14 amino acids long. Germline V gene data show CDR1 as LNHDA and CDR2 as SQIVND (reference sequence). The CDR3 spells CASSRRDPGNTIYF. CDR3 in DNA: TGTGCCAGTAGTAGGAGGGACCCTGGAAACACCATATATTTT.

The V and J genes are TRBV5-1 and TRBJ1-2, with no clear D. Trimming removed 0 bases at V and 3 bases at J, with 9 bases between. Germline V gene sequence: CDR1 SGHRS, CDR2 YFSETQ. The CDR3 is made up of 14 amino acids. CDR3 region: CASSLGGSDYGYTF. As DNA, the CDR3 is TGCGCCAGCAGCTTGGGAGGCTCCGACTATGGCTACACCTTC.

This rearrangement joins TRBV5-1 to TRBJ1-1; D is perhaps TRBD1 (6 bases). CDR1 is SGHRS, CDR2 YFSETQ, per germline. This CDR3 has 15 residues. Trimming left V 4 bases short and J 1 base short, with 14 bases between. This CDR3 reads CASSRGQPENTEAFF. For the CDR3, the DNA is TGCGCCAGCAGCCGAGGACAGCCGGAGAACACTGAAGCTTTCTTT.

The chain couples TRBV14 to TRBJ2-7, with D hard to call. The ends were cut back, 5 bases at V and 3 bases at J, with 17 bases in the middle. The CDR3 spans 15 residues. Germline V gene lookup returns CDR1 SGHDN and CDR2 FVKESK. The CDR3: CASSFRNNIHYEQYF. The DNA of the CDR3 is TGTGCCAGCAGCTTCCGCAACAACATACACTACGAGCAGTACTTC.

The chain couples TRBV3-1 (or the pseudogene TRBV3-2) to TRBJ1-4; D possibly corresponds to TRBD1 (5 bases). The CDR3 covers 15 residues. V lost 5 bases, J lost 8 bases, and 18 bases lay in between. Per germline, CDR1 LGHDT and CDR2 YNNKEL (reference sequence). CDR3: CASSSSSGGWEKLFF. For the CDR3, the DNA is TGTGCCAGCAGCTCATCGAGCGGGGGATGGGAAAAACTGTTTTTT.

V gene TRBV12-1 combines with J gene TRBJ2-1; the D call in the table, TRBD2, was not verified against the DNA. TRBV12-1 is assigned pseudogene status. The CDR3 has 17 amino acids. The CDR3 reads CASSHPSGGPRWNEQFF. CDR3 coding DNA: TGTGCCAGCAGCCATCCCTCGGGGGGGCCCCGTTGGAATGAGCAGTTCTTC.

This chain joins TRBV5-1 and TRBJ1-1; D remains unclear. Trimming left V 6 bases short and J 1 base short, with 13 bases between. This CDR3 region has 14 residues. Per germline, CDR1 SGHRS and CDR2 YFSETQ. The CDR3 protein is CASKLGRTNTEAFF. The CDR3 DNA reads as TGCGCCAGCAAACTCGGCCGGACGAACACTGAAGCTTTCTTT.